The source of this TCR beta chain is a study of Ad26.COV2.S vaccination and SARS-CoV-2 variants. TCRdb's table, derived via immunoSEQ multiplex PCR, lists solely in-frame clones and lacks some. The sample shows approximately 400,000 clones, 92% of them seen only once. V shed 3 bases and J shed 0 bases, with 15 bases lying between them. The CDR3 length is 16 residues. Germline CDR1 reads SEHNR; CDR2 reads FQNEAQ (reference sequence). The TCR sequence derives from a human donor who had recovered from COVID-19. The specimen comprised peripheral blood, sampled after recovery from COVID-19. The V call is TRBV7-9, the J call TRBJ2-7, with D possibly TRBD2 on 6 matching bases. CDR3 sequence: CASSFGLAGSSYEQYF. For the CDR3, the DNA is TGTGCCAGCAGCTTTGGTCTCGCGGGGAGCTCCTACGAGCAGTACTTC.